These 18 T cell receptor beta chains originate from one sample sequenced in a study of CXCR3-negative and CXCR3-positive naive CD8 T cells. It was by 5' RACE with UMI labels that the TRB cDNA libraries were prepared. From its re-call of the 5' RACE reads, TCRdb lists each CDR3 protein once, without DNA. Its clone listing holds 75,000 to 100,000 distinct CDR3 sequences. Sequencing input: naive CXCR3- CD8+ T cells from blood. Subset here: CD45RO-CCR7+CD27+CD95- naive CD8+ T cells lacking CXCR3 (TNR3-). The receptors come from a human donor in good health. Some clones in this sample may be carry-over from other donors' samples.

V gene TRBV7-8 combines with J gene TRBJ2-7; TCRdb's D gene call, TRBD2, goes unchecked for lack of DNA. The CDR3 is 17 amino acids. The V gene's germline CDR1 is SGHVS and CDR2 FQNEAQ. This chain's CDR3 is CASSSPNRASISYEQYF.

The chain links TRBV9 to TRBJ1-1. The CDR3 covers 13 residues. CDR1 and CDR2 (germline): SGDLS, YYNGEE. CDR3: CASSVDMNTEAFF.

The chain links TRBV7-9 to TRBJ1-2. The CDR3 has 13 amino acids. The germline gives CDR1 SEHNR, CDR2 FQNEAQ (reference sequence). Here the CDR3 reads CASSLAANYGYTF.

This sequence joins TRBV20-1 and TRBJ2-3; the D call of TRBD1 rests on TCRdb alone, since no DNA is present to check it. CDR1 DFQATT and CDR2 SNEGSKA come from the germline V gene (reference sequence). The CDR3 length is 15 residues. CDR3 residues: CSASVGMGLTDTQYF.

The chain carries TRBV4-1 and TRBJ2-1; TCRdb gives TRBD1 as the D gene, but with no DNA this cannot be confirmed. The germline gives CDR1 MGHRA, CDR2 YSYEKL. The CDR3 runs to 16 residues. The CDR3 sequence is CASSQDQAGGRYEQFF.

The rearrangement uses TRBV4-2 and TRBJ2-6; TCRdb's assignment of TRBD2 cannot be checked, as there is no DNA. The germline V gene encodes CDR1 LGHNA and CDR2 YNFKEQ. CDR3 size: 20 residues. The CDR3 loop reads CASSQDETRGLGSGANVLTF.

The gene calls are TRBV23-1 and TRBJ2-1; the TCRdb D gene call, TRBD2, has no DNA to confirm it. TRBV23-1 is placed among ORFs of uncertain function. This CDR3 region has 15 residues. CDR3: CASSLNGRVINEQFF.

The chain is built from TRBV9 and TRBJ2-7; TCRdb calls TRBD1, which cannot be checked without DNA. The CDR3 totals 15 residues. Germline CDR1 reads SGDLS; CDR2 reads YYNGEE. The CDR3 here is CASSPQGGIPYEQYF.

The genes are TRBV5-4 and TRBJ2-7; the TCRdb D gene call, TRBD1, has no DNA to confirm it. Germline V gene sequence: CDR1 SGHNT, CDR2 YYREEE (reference sequence). This CDR3 comprises 14 residues. The chain's CDR3 is CASSYPVGGNEQYF. The entire variable domain, with the rest obtained from reference TRBV5-4 and TRBJ2-7, is as follows: ETGVTQSPTHLIKTRGQQVTLRCSSQSGHNTVSWYQQALGQGPQFIFQYYREEENGRGNFPPRFSGLQFPNYSSELNVNALELDDSALYLCASSYPVGGNEQYFGPGTRLTVT.

This chain uses TRBV29-1 with TRBJ1-2; TCRdb lists TRBD1, though no DNA is available to test this call. Germline V gene lookup returns CDR1 SQVTM and CDR2 ANQGSEA. This CDR3 has 14 residues. This chain's CDR3 is CSVLDREKGYGYTF.

The chain employs TRBV2 and TRBJ2-7; TCRdb proposes TRBD2, but this gene call is untestable without DNA. This CDR3 is built from 16 residues. CDR1 SNHLY and CDR2 FYNNEI come from the germline V gene. The CDR3 loop is CASSDTGTSGSYEQYF.

The chain combines TRBV29-1 with TRBJ2-3; the D call from TCRdb, TRBD1, cannot be confirmed without DNA. The length of the CDR3 is 17 residues. Germline V gene lookup returns CDR1 SQVTM and CDR2 ANQGSEA. CDR3 sequence: CSVGVWDRGHRTDTQYF.

The chain combines TRBV11-3 with TRBJ2-5. This CDR3 is 13 amino acids long. Germline CDR1 and CDR2: SGHNT and YENEEA. CDR3 in amino acids: CASSSMPEETQYF.

The chain recombines TRBV6-5 with TRBJ1-1. The CDR3 extends over 13 amino acids. Looked up from germline, CDR1 is MNHEY and CDR2 is SVGAGI. This CDR3 is CASSGHYNTEAFF.

CDR3 loop: CASSRLRGPMETQYF. The chain recombines TRBV7-9 with TRBJ2-5; TCRdb lists TRBD2, though no DNA is available to test this call. The V gene's germline CDR1 is SEHNR and CDR2 FQNEAQ (reference sequence). There are 15 residues in the CDR3.

This chain uses TRBV11-2 with TRBJ1-1; TCRdb gives TRBD1 as the D gene, but with no DNA this cannot be confirmed. The CDR3 covers 16 residues. In germline, CDR1 is SGHAT, CDR2 FQNNGV. CDR3 sequence: CASSLVFSGTHTEAFF.

The V gene is TRBV29-1, the J gene TRBJ1-2; TCRdb calls TRBD1, which cannot be checked without DNA. Germline values: CDR1 SQVTM, CDR2 ANQGSEA. This CDR3 has 11 residues. CDR3 protein: CSVVGADGYTF.

V is TRBV29-1 and J is TRBJ2-3; TCRdb reports TRBD2, a call that lacks DNA to check it against. Germline V CDR1 and CDR2: SQVTM, ANQGSEA. The CDR3 contains 14 residues. CDR3: CSFLAGGWADTQYF.